Included here is one T cell receptor (beta chain) sequence, with context. Methods used by the authors: How many nucleated cells were present was estimated from reference gene primer amplification. Only in-frame clones appear in the TCRdb table, and some are missing; sequencing was by immunoSEQ multiplex PCR. V and J calls and clone size are given by that table; D and trimming were obtained from the DNA. Among 200,000 or so clones listed, roughly 82% were seen once. This entry comes from a study of blood T cell repertoires in COVID-19. Germline values: CDR1 MNHNS, CDR2 SASEGT. The CDR3 length is 14 residues. V was trimmed by 3 bases and J by 4 bases, leaving 12 bases between them.

Sample: peripheral blood. The chain is built from TRBV6-1 and TRBJ1-2; D perhaps matches TRBD1 (5 bases). The clonotype comes from a woman aged 25 to 39 with acute or convalescent COVID-19. The CDR3 loop reads CASSEGLTFYGYTF. CDR3 nucleotide sequence: TGTGCCAGCAGTGAGGGACTGACATTCTATGGCTACACCTTC.